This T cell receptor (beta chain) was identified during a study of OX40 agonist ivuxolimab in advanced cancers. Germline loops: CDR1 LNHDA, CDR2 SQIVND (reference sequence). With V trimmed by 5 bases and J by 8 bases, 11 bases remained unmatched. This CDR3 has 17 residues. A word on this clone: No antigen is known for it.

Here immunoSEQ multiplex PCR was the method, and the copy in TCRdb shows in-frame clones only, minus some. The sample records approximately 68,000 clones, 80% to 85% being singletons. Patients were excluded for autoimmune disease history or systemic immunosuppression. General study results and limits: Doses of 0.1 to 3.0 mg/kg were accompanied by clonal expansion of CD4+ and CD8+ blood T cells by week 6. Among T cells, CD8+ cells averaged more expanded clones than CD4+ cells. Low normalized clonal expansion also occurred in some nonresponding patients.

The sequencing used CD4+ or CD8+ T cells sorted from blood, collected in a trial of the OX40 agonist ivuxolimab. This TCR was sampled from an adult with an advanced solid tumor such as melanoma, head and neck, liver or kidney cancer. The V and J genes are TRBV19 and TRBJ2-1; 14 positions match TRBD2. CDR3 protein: CASSRGTSGSFMDEQFF. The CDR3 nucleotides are TGTGCCAGTAGTCGTGGGACTAGCGGGAGCTTTATGGATGAGCAGTTCTTC.